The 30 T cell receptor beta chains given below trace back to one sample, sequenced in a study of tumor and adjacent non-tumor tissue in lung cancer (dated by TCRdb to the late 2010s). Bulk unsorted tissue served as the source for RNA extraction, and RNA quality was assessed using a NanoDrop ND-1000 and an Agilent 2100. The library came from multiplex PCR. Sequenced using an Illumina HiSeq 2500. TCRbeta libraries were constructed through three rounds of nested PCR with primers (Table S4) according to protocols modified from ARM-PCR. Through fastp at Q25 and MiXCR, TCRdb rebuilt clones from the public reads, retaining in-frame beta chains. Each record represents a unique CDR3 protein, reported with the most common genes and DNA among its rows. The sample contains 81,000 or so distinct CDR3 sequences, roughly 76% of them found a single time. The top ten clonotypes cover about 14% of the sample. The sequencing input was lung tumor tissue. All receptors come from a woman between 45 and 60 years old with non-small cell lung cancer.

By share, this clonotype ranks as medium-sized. The CDR3 here is CASSFGDSRSGNTIYF. The CDR3 DNA follows: TGTGCCAGCAGCTTCGGTGACTCCCGCTCTGGAAACACCATATATTTT. The rearrangement links TRBV11-3 to TRBJ1-3; D is uncertain. Deletions cut 3 bases from V and 0 bases from J, with 12 bases between. This CDR3 has 16 amino acids. Germline-derived CDR1 and CDR2 are SGHNT and YENEEA. The entire variable domain, with the rest obtained from reference TRBV11-3 and TRBJ1-3, is as follows: EAGVVQSPRYKIIEKKQPVAFWCNPISGHNTLYWYLQNLGQGPELLIRYENEEAVDDSQLPKDRFSAERLKGVDSTLKIQPAELGDSAVYLCASSFGDSRSGNTIYFGEGSWLTVV.

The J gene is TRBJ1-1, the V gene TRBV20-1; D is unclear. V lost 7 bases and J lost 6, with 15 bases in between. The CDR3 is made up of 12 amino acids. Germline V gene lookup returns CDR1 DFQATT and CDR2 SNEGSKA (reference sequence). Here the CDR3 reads CSVPSPASEAFF. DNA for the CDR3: TGCAGTGTCCCGTCCCCCGCCTCTGAAGCTTTCTTT.

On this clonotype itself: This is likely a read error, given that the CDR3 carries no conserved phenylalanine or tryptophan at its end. The CDR3 sequence: CASTPEGGGNSYNEQFL. The CDR3 DNA reads TGTGCTAGCACCCCAGAGGGCGGGGGAAACTCCTACAATGAGCAGTTCTTA. The chain combines TRBV11-2 with TRBJ2-1, with 7 nucleotides matching TRBD2. The CDR3 sequence is 17 residues long. Germline assignment: CDR1 SGHAT and CDR2 FQNNGV.

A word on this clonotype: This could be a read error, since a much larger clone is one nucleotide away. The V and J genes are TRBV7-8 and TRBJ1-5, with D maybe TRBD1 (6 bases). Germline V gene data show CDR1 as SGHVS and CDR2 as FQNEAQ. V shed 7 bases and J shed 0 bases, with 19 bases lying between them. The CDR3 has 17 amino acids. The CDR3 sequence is CASNLMGGQRSNQPQHF. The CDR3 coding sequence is TGTGCCAGCAACTTGATGGGGGGGCAACGTAGCAATCAGCCCCAGCATTTT.

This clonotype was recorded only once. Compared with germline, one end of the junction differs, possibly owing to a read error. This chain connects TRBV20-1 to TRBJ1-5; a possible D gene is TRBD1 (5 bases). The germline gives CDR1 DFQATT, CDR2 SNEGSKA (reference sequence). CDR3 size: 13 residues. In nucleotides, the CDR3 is TGCAATGCTAGCCCGCAGGGCGATCAGTACCAGCATTTT. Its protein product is CNASPQGDQYQHF.

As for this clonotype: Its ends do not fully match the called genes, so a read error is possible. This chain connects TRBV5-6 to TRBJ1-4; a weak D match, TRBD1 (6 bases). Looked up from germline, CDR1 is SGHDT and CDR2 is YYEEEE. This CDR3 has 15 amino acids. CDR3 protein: CTSSFLGGSAEKLFF. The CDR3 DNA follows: TGTACCAGCAGCTTCTTAGGGGGTTCAGCTGAAAAACTGTTTTTT.

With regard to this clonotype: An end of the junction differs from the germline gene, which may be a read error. CDR3 sequence reads: CASSQDLYRVDTETSF. In DNA, the CDR3 is TGCGCCAGCAGCCAAGATCTCTACAGGGTCGACACTGAAACTTCCTTT. The chain employs TRBV4-1 and TRBJ1-1; perhaps TRBD1 as D (6 bases). The CDR3 is 16 residues long. Germline V gene lookup returns CDR1 MGHRA and CDR2 YSYEKL.

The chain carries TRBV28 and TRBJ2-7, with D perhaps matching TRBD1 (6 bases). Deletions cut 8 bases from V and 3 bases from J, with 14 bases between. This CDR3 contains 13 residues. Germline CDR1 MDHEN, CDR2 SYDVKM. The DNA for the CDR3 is TGTGCCAGCGCCGTGACAGGTTACTACGAGCAGTACTTC. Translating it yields CASAVTGYYEQYF.

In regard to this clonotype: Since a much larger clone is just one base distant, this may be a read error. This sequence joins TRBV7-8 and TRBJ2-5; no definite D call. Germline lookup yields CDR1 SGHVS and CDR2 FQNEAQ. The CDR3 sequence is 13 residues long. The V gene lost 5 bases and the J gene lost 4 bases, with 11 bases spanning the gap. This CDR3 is CASSRRESETQYF. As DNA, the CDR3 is TGTGCCAGCAGCCGAAGGGAATCAGAGACCCAGTACTTC. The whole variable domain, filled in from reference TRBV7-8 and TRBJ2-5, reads GAGVSQSPRYKVAKRGQDVALRCDPISGHVSLFWYQQALGQGPEFLTYFQNEAQLDKSGLPSDRFFAERPEGSVSTLKIQRTQQEDSAVYLCASSRRESETQYFGPGTRLLVL.

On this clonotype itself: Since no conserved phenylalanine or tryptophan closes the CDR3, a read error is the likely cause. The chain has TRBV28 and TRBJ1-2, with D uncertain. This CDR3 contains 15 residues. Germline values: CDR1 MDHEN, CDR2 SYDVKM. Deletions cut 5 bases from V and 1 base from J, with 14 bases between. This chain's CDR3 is CASSTRGSHNYGYTS. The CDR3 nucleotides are TGTGCCAGCAGTACGAGAGGGAGCCATAACTATGGCTACACCTCC.

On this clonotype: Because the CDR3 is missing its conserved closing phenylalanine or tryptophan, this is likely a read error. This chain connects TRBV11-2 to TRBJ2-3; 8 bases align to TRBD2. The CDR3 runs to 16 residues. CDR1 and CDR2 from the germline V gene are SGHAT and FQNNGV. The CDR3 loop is CTSSLRAGGSTDTQYL. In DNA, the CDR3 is TGTACCAGCAGCTTACGGGCGGGAGGCTCCACAGACACGCAGTATCTT.

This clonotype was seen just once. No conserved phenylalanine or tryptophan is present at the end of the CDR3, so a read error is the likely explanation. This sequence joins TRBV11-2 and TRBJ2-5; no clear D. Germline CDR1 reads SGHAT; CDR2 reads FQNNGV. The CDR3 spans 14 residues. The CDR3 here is CASSLEQLQDTQYL. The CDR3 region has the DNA TGTGCCAGCAGCCTAGAACAACTCCAGGATACCCAGTACCTC.

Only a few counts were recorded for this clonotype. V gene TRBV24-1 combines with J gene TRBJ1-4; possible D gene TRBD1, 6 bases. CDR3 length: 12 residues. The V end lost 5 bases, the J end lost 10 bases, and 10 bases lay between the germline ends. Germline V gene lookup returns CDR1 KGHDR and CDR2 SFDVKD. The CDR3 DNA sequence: TGTGCCACCAGTGTCCCACAGGGAAAACTGTTTTTT. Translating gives CATSVPQGKLFF.

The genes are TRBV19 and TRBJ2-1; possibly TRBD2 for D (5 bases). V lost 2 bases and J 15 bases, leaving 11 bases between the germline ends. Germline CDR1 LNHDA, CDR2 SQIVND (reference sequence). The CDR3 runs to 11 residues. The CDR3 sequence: CASSISDLLFF. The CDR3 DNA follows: TGTGCCAGTAGTATATCGGACTTACTGTTCTTC.

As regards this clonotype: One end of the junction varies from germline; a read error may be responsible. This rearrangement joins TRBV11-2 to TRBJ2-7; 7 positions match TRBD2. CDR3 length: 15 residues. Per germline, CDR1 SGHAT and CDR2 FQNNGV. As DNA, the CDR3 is TGCACCATTAGCCCCTGGGCTAGCGGTTCCTACGAGCAGTACTTC. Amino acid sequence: CTISPWASGSYEQYF.

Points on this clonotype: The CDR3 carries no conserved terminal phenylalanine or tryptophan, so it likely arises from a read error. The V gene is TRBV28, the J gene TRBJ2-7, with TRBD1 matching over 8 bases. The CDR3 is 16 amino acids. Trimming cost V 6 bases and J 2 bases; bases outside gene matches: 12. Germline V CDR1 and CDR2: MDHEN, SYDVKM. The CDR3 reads CASSYRIQGGTYEQYL. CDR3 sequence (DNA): TGTGCCAGCAGCTATAGGATACAGGGGGGAACCTACGAGCAGTACTTG.

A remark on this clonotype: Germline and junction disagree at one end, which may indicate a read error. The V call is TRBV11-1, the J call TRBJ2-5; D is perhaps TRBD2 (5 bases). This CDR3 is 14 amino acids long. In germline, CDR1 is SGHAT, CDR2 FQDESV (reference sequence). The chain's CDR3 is CVSGSVLYQETQYF. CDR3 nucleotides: TGTGTCAGCGGCTCCGTACTGTACCAAGAGACCCAGTACTTC.

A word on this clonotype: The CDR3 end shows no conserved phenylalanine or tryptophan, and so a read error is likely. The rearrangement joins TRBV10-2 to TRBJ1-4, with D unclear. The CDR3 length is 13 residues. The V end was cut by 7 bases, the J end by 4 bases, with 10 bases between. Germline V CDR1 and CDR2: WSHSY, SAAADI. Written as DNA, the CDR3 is TGCGCCAGCACCCAACACCTTAATGAAAAACTGTTTTCT. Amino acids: CASTQHLNEKLFS.

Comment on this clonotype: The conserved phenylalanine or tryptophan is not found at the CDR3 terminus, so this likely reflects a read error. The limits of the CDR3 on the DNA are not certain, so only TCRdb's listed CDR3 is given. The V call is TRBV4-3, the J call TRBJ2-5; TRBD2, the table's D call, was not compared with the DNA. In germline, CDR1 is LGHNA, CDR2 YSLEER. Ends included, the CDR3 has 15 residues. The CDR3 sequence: CASIQDSSPQETQCL.

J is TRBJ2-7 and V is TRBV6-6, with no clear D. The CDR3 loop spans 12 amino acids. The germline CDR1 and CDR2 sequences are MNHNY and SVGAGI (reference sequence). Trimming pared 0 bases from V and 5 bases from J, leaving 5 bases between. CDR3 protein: CASSYSTNEQYF. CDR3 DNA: TGTGCCAGCAGTTACTCGACAAACGAGCAGTACTTC.

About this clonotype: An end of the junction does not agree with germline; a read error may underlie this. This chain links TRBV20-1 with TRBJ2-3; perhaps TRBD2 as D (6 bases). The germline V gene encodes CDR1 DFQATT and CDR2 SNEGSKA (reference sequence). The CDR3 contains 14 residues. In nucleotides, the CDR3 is TGCAGTGCTACCCGACTAGTCGTCTCAGATACACAGTATTTT. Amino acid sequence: CSATRLVVSDTQYF.

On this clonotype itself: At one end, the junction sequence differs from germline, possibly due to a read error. In DNA, the CDR3 is TGCGCCAGCAGCCAAGAAAGGCTACAAGAGACTCAGTACTTC. Its protein product is CASSQERLQETQYF. The genes are TRBV4-1 and TRBJ2-5; no definite D call. Germline CDR1 is MGHRA and CDR2 is YSYEKL. This CDR3 has 14 amino acids.

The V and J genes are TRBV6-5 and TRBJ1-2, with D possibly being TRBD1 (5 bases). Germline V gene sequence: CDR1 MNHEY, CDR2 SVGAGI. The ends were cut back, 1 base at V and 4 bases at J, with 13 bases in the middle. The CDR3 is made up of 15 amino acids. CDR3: CASSYYGRDSYGYTF. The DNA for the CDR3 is TGTGCCAGCAGTTACTACGGCAGGGATAGCTATGGCTACACCTTC.

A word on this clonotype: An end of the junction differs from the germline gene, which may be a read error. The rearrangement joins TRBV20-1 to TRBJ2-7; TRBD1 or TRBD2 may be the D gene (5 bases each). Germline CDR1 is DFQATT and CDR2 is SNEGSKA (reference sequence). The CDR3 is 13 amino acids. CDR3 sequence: CCARDDRSYKQYF. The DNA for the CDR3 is TGCTGTGCTAGGGACGACCGCTCCTACAAGCAGTACTTC.

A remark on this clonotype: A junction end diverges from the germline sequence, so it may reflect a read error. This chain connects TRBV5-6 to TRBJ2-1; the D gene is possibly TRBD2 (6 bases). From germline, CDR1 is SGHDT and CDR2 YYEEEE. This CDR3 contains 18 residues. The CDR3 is CTSSFYGTVRPEYNEQFF. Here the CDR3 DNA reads TGTACCAGTAGCTTCTATGGGACTGTCCGGCCCGAGTACAATGAGCAGTTCTTC.

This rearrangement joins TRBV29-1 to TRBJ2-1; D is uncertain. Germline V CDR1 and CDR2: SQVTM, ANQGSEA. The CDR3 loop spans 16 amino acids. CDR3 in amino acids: CNVNLPGRRSYNEQFF. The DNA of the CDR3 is TGCAATGTTAACCTTCCAGGCAGGAGAAGCTACAATGAGCAGTTCTTC.

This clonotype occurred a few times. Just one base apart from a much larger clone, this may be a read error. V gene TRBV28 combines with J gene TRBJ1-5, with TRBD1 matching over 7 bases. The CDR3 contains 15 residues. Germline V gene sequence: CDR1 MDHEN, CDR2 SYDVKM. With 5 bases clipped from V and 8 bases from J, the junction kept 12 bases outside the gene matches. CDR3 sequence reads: CASSPLDREEKPQHF. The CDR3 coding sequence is TGTGCCAGCAGTCCACTCGACAGGGAAGAGAAGCCCCAGCATTTT.

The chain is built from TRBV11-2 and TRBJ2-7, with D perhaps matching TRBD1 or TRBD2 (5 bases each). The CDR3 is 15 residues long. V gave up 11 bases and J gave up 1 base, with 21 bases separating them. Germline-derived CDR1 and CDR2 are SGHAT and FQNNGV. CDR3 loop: CADSSAVGPSYEQYF. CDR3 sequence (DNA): TGTGCCGACAGCTCAGCGGTGGGCCCGTCCTACGAGCAGTACTTC.

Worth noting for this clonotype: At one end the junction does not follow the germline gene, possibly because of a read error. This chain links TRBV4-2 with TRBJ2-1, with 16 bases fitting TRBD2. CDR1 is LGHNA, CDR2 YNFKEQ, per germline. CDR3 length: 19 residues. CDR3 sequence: CASSQRGLAGGPSYNEQLF. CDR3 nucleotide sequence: TGCGCCAGCAGCCAACGGGGACTAGCGGGAGGGCCCTCCTACAATGAGCAGCTCTTC.

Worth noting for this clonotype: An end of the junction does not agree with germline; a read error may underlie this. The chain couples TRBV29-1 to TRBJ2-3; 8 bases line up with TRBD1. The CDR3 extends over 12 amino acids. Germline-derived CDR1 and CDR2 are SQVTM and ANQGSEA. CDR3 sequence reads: CSVGQGCDTQYF. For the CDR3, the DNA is TGCAGTGTCGGACAGGGCTGCGATACGCAATATTTT.